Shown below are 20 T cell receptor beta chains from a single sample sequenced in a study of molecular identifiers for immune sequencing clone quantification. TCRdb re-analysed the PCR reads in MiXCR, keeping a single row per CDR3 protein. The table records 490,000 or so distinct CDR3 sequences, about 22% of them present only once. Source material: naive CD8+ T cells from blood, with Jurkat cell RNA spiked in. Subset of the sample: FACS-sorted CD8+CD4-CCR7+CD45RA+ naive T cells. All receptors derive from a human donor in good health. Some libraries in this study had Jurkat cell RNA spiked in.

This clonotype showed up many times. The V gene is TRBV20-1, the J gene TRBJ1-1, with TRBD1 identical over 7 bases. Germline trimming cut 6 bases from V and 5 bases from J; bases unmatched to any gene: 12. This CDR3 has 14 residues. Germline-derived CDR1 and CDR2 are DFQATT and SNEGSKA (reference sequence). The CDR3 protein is CSAWDSEKETEAFF. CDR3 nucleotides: TGCAGTGCCTGGGACAGTGAAAAAGAAACTGAAGCTTTCTTT.

CDR3 sequence (DNA): TGTGCCAGCGGAGGCCTAGGGTCTGGGGCCAACGTCCTGACTTTC. Translating it yields CASGGLGSGANVLTF. The rearrangement uses TRBV6-6 and TRBJ2-6; possible D gene TRBD2, 5 bases. CDR3 length: 15 amino acids. Trimming removed 8 bases from V and 1 base from J, with 12 bases in between. Germline CDR1 and CDR2: MNHNY and SVGAGI (reference sequence).

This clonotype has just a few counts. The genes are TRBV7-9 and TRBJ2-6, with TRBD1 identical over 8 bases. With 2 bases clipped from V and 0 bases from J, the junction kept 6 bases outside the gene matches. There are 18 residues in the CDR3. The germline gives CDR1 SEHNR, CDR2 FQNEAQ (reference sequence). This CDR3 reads CASSLPGQVLSGANVLTF. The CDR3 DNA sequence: TGTGCCAGCAGCTTACCGGGACAGGTCCTCTCTGGGGCCAACGTCCTGACTTTC.

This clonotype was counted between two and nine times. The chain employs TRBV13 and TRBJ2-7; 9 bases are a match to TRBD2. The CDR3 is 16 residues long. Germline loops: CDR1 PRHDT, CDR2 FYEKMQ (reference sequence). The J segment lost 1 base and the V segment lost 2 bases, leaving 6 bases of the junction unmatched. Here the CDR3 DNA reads TGTGCCAGCAGCTTATCGAGCGGGGGGTCTTCCTACGAGCAGTACTTC. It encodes CASSLSSGGSSYEQYF.

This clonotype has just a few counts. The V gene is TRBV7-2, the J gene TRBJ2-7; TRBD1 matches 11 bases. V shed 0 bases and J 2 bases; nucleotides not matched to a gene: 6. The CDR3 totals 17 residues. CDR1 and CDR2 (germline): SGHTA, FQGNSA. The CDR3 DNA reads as TGTGCCAGCAGCTTAGCCTTACCGGGACAGGGGGCCTACGAGCAGTACTTC. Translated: CASSLALPGQGAYEQYF.

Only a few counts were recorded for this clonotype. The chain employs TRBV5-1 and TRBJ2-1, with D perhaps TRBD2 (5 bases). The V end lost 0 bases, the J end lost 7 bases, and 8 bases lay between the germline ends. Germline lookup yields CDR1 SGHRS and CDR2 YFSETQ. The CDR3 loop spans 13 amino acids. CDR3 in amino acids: CASSLAGVNEQFF. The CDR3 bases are TGCGCCAGCAGCTTGGCCGGGGTAAATGAGCAGTTCTTC.

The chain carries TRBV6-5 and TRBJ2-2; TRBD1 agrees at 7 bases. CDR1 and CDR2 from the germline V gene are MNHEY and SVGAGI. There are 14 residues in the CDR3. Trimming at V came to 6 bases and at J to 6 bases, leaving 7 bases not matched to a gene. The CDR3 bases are TGTGCCAGCAGGGCACAGGGGTTAGCCGGGGAGCTGTTTTTT. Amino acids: CASRAQGLAGELFF.

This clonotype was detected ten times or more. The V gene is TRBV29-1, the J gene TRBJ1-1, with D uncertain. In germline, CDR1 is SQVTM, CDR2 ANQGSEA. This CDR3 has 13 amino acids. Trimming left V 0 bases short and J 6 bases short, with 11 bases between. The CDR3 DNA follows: TGCAGCGTTGAAGAACCGAAGGTCTCTGAAGCTTTCTTT. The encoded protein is CSVEEPKVSEAFF.

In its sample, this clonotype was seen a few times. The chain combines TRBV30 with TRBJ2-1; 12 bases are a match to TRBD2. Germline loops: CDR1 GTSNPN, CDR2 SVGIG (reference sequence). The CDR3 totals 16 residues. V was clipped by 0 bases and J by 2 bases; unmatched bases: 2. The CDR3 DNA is TGTGCCTGGAGTGTACGACTAGCGGGAGCCTACAATGAGCAGTTCTTC. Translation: CAWSVRLAGAYNEQFF.

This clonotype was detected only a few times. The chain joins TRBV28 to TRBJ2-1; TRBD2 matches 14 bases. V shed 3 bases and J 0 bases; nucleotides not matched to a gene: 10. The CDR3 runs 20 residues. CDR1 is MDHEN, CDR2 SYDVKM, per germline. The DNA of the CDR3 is TGTGCCAGCAGTTTCCCGGGACTAGCGGGGGACATTAGCTCCTACAATGAGCAGTTCTTC. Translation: CASSFPGLAGDISSYNEQFF.

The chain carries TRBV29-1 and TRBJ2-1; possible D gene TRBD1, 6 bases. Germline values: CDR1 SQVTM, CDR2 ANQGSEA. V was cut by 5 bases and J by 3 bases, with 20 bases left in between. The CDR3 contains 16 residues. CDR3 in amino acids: CSVQGLRTALYNEQFF. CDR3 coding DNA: TGCAGCGTTCAAGGCCTTCGGACAGCCCTCTACAATGAGCAGTTCTTC.

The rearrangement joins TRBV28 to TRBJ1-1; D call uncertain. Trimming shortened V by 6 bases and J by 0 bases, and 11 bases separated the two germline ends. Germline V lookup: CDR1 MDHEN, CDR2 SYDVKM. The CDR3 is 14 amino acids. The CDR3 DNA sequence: TGTGCCAGCAGCCTGGGGTACATGAACACTGAAGCTTTCTTT. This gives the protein CASSLGYMNTEAFF.

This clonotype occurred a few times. CDR3 sequence: CASSIGPTSGNVYEQFF. CDR3 DNA: TGTGCCAGTAGTATAGGCCCCACTAGCGGGAACGTGTATGAGCAGTTCTTC. The chain couples TRBV19 to TRBJ2-1; the match to TRBD2 covers 10 bases. V was pared by 1 base and J by 8 bases, with 11 bases of the junction left unmatched. CDR1 LNHDA and CDR2 SQIVND come from the germline V gene (reference sequence). The CDR3 loop spans 17 amino acids.

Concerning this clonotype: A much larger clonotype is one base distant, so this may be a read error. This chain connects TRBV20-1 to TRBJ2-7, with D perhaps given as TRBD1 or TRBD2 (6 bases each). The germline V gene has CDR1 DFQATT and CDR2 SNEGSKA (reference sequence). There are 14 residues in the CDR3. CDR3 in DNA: TGCCGTGCTAGAAGTGGGGGGCCAGTCTACGAGCAGTACTTC. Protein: CRARSGGPVYEQYF.

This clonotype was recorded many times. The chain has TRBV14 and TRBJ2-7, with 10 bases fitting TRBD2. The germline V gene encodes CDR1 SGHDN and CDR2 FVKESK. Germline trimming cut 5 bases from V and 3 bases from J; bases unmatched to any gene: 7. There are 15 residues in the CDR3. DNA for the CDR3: TGTGCCAGCAGCAAGCCGGCTAGCGGGAGCTACGAGCAGTACTTC. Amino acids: CASSKPASGSYEQYF.

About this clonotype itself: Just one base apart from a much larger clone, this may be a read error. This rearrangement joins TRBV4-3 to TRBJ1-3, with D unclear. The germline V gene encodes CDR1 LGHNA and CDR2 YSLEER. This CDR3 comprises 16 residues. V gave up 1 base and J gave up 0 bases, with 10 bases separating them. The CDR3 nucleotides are TGCGCCAGCAGCCAAGGTGCCCAGAGCTCTGGAAACACCATATATTTT. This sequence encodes CASSQGAQSSGNTIYF.

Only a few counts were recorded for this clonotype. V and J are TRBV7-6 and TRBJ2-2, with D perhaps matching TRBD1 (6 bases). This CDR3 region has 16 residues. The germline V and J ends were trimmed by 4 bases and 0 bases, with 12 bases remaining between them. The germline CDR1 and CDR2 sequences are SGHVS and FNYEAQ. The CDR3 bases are TGTGCCAGCAGCTCAGGGGACGTAACGAACACCGGGGAGCTGTTTTTT. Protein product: CASSSGDVTNTGELFF.

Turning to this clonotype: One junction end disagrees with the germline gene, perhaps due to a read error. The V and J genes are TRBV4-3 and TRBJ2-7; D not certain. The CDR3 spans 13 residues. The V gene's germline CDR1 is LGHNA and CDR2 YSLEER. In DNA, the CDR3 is TGCGCCAACAGCCAGGACCGCACCTACGAGCAGTACTTC. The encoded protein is CANSQDRTYEQYF.

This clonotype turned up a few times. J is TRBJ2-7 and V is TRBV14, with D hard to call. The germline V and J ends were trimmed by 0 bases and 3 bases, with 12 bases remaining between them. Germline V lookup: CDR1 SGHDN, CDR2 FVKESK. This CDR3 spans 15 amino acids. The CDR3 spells CASSQDQESLYEQYF. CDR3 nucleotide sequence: TGTGCCAGCAGCCAAGATCAGGAAAGCCTCTACGAGCAGTACTTC. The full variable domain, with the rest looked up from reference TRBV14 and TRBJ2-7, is EAGVTQFPSHSVIEKGQTVTLRCDPISGHDNLYWYRRVMGKEIKFLLHFVKESKQDESGMPNNRFLAERTGGTYSTLKVQPAELEDSGVYFCASSQDQESLYEQYFGPGTRLTVT.

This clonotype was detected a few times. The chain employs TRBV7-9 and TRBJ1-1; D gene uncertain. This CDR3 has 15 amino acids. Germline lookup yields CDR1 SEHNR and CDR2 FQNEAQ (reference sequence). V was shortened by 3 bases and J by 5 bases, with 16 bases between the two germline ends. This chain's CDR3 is CASSLALIGKTEAFF. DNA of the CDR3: TGTGCCAGCAGCTTGGCCCTGATAGGGAAAACTGAAGCTTTCTTT.